This TCR beta chain was identified during a study of OX40 agonist ivuxolimab in advanced cancers. Across the study: All patients had ivuxolimab intravenously every 2 weeks at 0.01 to 10 mg/kg.

As for this clone: The antigen is unknown.

Using immunoSEQ multiplex PCR, the repertoire was profiled, and TCRdb retains in-frame clones only, with some absent. The sample carries some 42,000 clones, 70% to 90% recorded once. CDR1 is MGHRA and CDR2 is YSYEKL in the germline V gene. The CDR3 totals 14 residues. V was cut by 2 bases and J by 0 bases, with 7 bases left in between. Findings of the study overall: Normalized T-cell clonal expansion was also low in some nonresponders. Expanded clones tended on average to be more numerous among CD8+ T cells than CD4+.

The material was CD4+ or CD8+ T cells sorted from blood, obtained in a trial of the OX40 agonist ivuxolimab. This receptor was identified in an adult with an advanced solid tumor such as melanoma, head and neck, liver or kidney cancer. The chain carries TRBV4-1 and TRBJ1-1; D is ambiguous. The CDR3 protein is CASSQRALNTEAFF. The DNA for the CDR3 is TGCGCCAGCAGCCAAAGGGCACTGAACACTGAAGCTTTCTTT.